The clone carrying this TCR beta chain was seen repeatedly, ten times or more. Time point described: after trial treatment. Noted treatment: LDRT plus nivolumab, ipilimumab, low-dose cyclophosphamide and aspirin (RACIN trial). The data were taken from a study of low-dose radiotherapy and immunotherapy resistance in tumors. Germline CDR1 and CDR2: MNHEY and SVGEGT. The CDR3 is 15 residues long. Unmatched junction bases numbered 7, after V lost 6 bases and J lost 1 base. With TRAV- and TRBV-specific primers, first-strand cDNA was made, covering the alpha and beta chains. Both a constant-region primer and a V-primer adapter served to amplify TCRs across around 20 PCR cycles. TCRdb fed the reads into MiXCR, producing one record per CDR3 protein. Of around 80,000 distinct CDR3 sequences listed, under 20% are singletons.

The chain uses TRBV6-2 or TRBV6-3 and TRBJ2-7; 9 nucleotides match TRBD1. The receptor was isolated from a male donor with prostate cancer. The material was PBMCs, obtained after low-dose radiotherapy plus immunotherapy. CDR3 loop: CASRRLGQGSYEQYF. The DNA for the CDR3 is TGTGCCAGCAGACGACTCGGACAGGGGTCCTACGAGCAGTACTTC.